This TCR beta chain was documented in a study of identical twins. Details on this clonotype: Its antigen is as yet unknown.

Germline-derived CDR1 and CDR2 are KGHDR and SFDVKD. V was cut by 0 bases and J by 6 bases, with 17 bases left in between. There are 16 residues in the CDR3. Findings and caveats of the study: Compared with unrelated sharing, twin-shared out-of-frame alpha sequences had more low-probability sequences.

A universal primer site was incorporated via template switching, and the cDNA contained unique molecular identifiers. Each CDR3 protein is one row after TCRdb ran MiXCR on the 5' RACE reads. This table holds some 1,600,000 distinct CDR3 sequences, less than 35% found once. The specimen was cord blood. The clonotype originates from a newborn girl in good health. The gene calls are TRBV24-1 and TRBJ2-7, with unresolved D. The DNA for the CDR3 is TGTGCCACCAGTGATTTGTGCCTCCCTCCAGCCTGCGAGCAGTACTTC. Translating gives CATSDLCLPPACEQYF.